These 12 T cell receptor beta chains originate from one sample sequenced in a study of beta chain features in type 1 diabetes. Sequenced material consisted of expressed TCRB transcripts (all of the isolated RNA was reverse transcribed). Generated by immunoSEQ multiplex PCR, the TCRdb table keeps only in-frame clones and is missing some. The sample includes approximately 160,000 clones, over 7.5% seen only once; the top ten take nearly 0.65%. The source material was central memory CD4+ T cells from blood. These receptor sequences come from a man aged 18 to 30 in good health.

In DNA, the CDR3 is TGTGCCAGCAGCTTAGTAATGCAGGGTGGCTATGGCTACACCTTC. Its translation is CASSLVMQGGYGYTF. The rearrangement joins TRBV7-3 to TRBJ1-2; possible D gene TRBD1, 5 bases. The CDR3 has 15 residues. Trimming took 2 bases from V and 4 from J, leaving 14 bases between them. The germline gives CDR1 SGHTA, CDR2 FQGTGA.

The rearrangement links TRBV7-3 to TRBJ2-3; tentative D call: TRBD2 (5 bases). The CDR3 totals 14 residues. V lost 5 bases to trimming and J lost 6 bases, with 15 bases between them. Germline values: CDR1 SGHTA, CDR2 FQGTGA. The CDR3 is CASSHDTGSDTQYF. Here the CDR3 DNA reads TGTGCCAGCAGCCATGACACTGGGAGCGATACGCAGTATTTT.

V and J are TRBV19 and TRBJ2-1, with D possibly matching TRBD1 (6 bases). The V end lost 4 bases, the J end lost 4 bases, and 8 bases lay between the germline ends. Germline CDR1 is LNHDA and CDR2 is SQIVND (reference sequence). The CDR3 consists of 13 residues. CDR3 sequence (DNA): TGTGCCAGTAGTAGGGGGCCTTACAATGAGCAGTTCTTC. This sequence encodes CASSRGPYNEQFF. The full variable domain, its missing parts supplied by reference TRBV19 and TRBJ2-1, is DGGITQSPKYLFRKEGQNVTLSCEQNLNHDAMYWYRQDPGQGLRLIYYSQIVNDFQKGDIAEGYSVSREKKESFPLTVTSAQKNPTAFYLCASSRGPYNEQFFGPGTRLTVL.

J is TRBJ2-1 and V is TRBV2; 7 nucleotides match TRBD1. V gave up 7 bases and J gave up 7 bases; unmatched junction bases: 10. The length of the CDR3 is 14 residues. CDR1 is SNHLY and CDR2 is FYNNEI in the germline V gene. The CDR3 sequence: CASKGTAFGNEQFF. The CDR3 DNA follows: TGTGCCAGCAAGGGGACAGCCTTTGGAAATGAGCAGTTCTTC.

This clone has a handful of counts. The chain is built from TRBV6-5 and TRBJ1-2; D possibly corresponds to TRBD1 (6 bases). There are 13 residues in the CDR3. Trimming left V 8 bases short and J 5 bases short, with 15 bases between. Germline V gene lookup returns CDR1 MNHEY and CDR2 SVGAGI. CDR3 loop: CASSGRGSYGYTF. The CDR3 nucleotides read TGTGCCAGCTCTGGCAGGGGATCGTATGGCTACACCTTC.

The chain carries TRBV19 and TRBJ1-3; TRBD1 agrees at 7 bases. This CDR3 has 17 residues. J gave up 0 bases and V 9 bases, and 14 bases lay outside the gene matches. Germline V gene lookup returns CDR1 LNHDA and CDR2 SQIVND (reference sequence). The CDR3 nucleotides read TGTGCCAGCTCTCTACAGGGGATCGCCTTCTCTGGAAACACCATATATTTT. As protein: CASSLQGIAFSGNTIYF.

This clone was detected many times. V is TRBV9 and J is TRBJ2-1, with D possibly matching TRBD2 (5 bases). V dropped 4 bases and J dropped 7 bases, with 12 bases sitting between them. CDR3 length: 13 residues. Germline V lookup: CDR1 SGDLS, CDR2 YYNGEE. The CDR3 nucleotides are TGTGCCAGCAGCTATTCGACGGGGAATGAGCAGTTCTTC. Amino acid sequence: CASSYSTGNEQFF.

The gene calls are TRBV6-6 and TRBJ1-5, with D unresolved. V shed 5 bases and J shed 3 bases, with 5 bases lying between them. This CDR3 has 12 amino acids. CDR1 and CDR2 (germline): MNHNY, SVGAGI (reference sequence). This CDR3 is CASSLPNQPQHF. The CDR3 DNA reads as TGTGCCAGCAGTCTTCCCAATCAGCCCCAGCATTTT.

In the case of this clone: In the same sample, other DNA sequences code for this CDR3. V and J are TRBV27 and TRBJ1-1; TRBD1 aligns across 8 bases. CDR1 and CDR2 from the germline V gene are MNHEY and SMNVEV (reference sequence). This CDR3 has 13 amino acids. V gave up 7 bases and J gave up 1 base; unmatched junction bases: 2. CDR3 sequence (DNA): TGTGCCAGCACTGACAGGGGGAACACTGAAGCTTTCTTT. It encodes CASTDRGNTEAFF.

A few counts support this clone. CDR3 nucleotide sequence: TGTGCCAGCAGCCCGGACTACCTGAGCACAGATACGCAGTATTTT. Amino acid sequence: CASSPDYLSTDTQYF. The chain carries TRBV7-2 and TRBJ2-3; perhaps TRBD2 as D (6 bases). Trimming removed 5 bases at V and 0 bases at J, with 12 bases between. This CDR3 is built from 15 residues. Germline V gene data show CDR1 as SGHTA and CDR2 as FQGNSA.

The V and J genes are TRBV28 and TRBJ1-5; D uncertain. The CDR3 is 14 amino acids. Germline lookup yields CDR1 MDHEN and CDR2 SYDVKM. Between the trimmed V and J ends, which lost 4 bases and 4 bases, there was a span of 11 bases. CDR3 residues: CASSSGGLNQPQHF. The CDR3 DNA sequence: TGTGCCAGCAGTTCTGGCGGGCTGAATCAGCCCCAGCATTTT.

The CDR3 reads CATKRGIQETQYF. The CDR3 DNA reads as TGTGCCACCAAGAGGGGGATCCAAGAGACCCAGTACTTC. The chain uses TRBV5-4 and TRBJ2-5; tentative D call: TRBD1 (6 bases). The V gene lost 9 bases and the J gene lost 1 base, with 13 bases spanning the gap. This CDR3 comprises 13 residues. Per germline, CDR1 SGHNT and CDR2 YYREEE (reference sequence).